Below are 28 T cell receptor beta chains sequenced from a single sample in a study of Graves' ophthalmopathy and Graves' hyperthyroidism. Amplifying from RNA transcripts, the study obtained TCR beta CDR3 regions. The library came from an HTBI-primed first-round RT-PCR and a second-round multiplex PCR. MiXCR was run by TCRdb on the multiplex PCR reads, yielding one entry per CDR3 protein. The sample lists roughly 230,000 distinct CDR3 sequences, around a fifth occurring once. The sequenced sample consisted of peripheral blood. These receptors all stem from a woman between 50 and 59 years old with Graves' ophthalmopathy.

This clonotype was recorded at least ten times. V and J are TRBV29-1 and TRBJ2-7; a weak D match, TRBD2 (5 bases). CDR3 length: 12 amino acids. Trimming took 7 bases from V and 2 from J, leaving 12 bases between them. The V gene's germline CDR1 is SQVTM and CDR2 ANQGSEA. The CDR3 spells CSAEDGTYEQYF. In nucleotides, the CDR3 is TGCAGCGCAGAGGACGGGACCTACGAGCAGTACTTC.

At least ten counts were recorded for this clonotype. The chain couples TRBV27 to TRBJ1-2; D not resolved. The CDR3 totals 19 residues. Germline V CDR1 and CDR2: MNHEY, SMNVEV (reference sequence). The V gene lost 2 bases and the J gene lost 6 bases, with 28 bases spanning the gap. CDR3 nucleotide sequence: TGTGCCAGCAGTTTACGTCGCAGGACCAACCGAATCGGCAATAATGGCTACACCTTC. This codes for CASSLRRRTNRIGNNGYTF.

The V gene is TRBV6-1, the J gene TRBJ1-2; 7 bases agree with TRBD1. The germline V gene has CDR1 MNHNS and CDR2 SASEGT. CDR3 size: 12 residues. CDR3 DNA sequence: TGTTCGTCTGGGGGACAGAATTATGGCTACACCTTC. Translating it yields CSSGGQNYGYTF.

This CDR3 reads CASSFTQGITYEQYF. The CDR3 DNA follows: TGTGCCAGCAGTTTCACCCAGGGCATCACCTACGAGCAGTACTTC. The chain has TRBV28 and TRBJ2-7, with D possibly TRBD1 on 5 matching bases. The CDR3 contains 15 residues. Germline assignment: CDR1 MDHEN and CDR2 SYDVKM. Between the trimmed V and J ends, which lost 3 bases and 2 bases, there was a span of 14 bases.

This clonotype has ten or more counts. J is TRBJ2-5 and V is TRBV2; 7 bases align to TRBD1. The CDR3 is 16 residues long. Germline CDR1 reads SNHLY; CDR2 reads FYNNEI. Unmatched junction bases numbered 6, after V lost 2 bases and J lost 0 bases. Here the CDR3 reads CASSERGTAYQETQYF. For the CDR3, the DNA is TGTGCCAGCAGTGAAAGAGGGACAGCTTACCAAGAGACCCAGTACTTC.

Regarding this clonotype: The junction does not match germline at one end; this may be a read error. J is TRBJ2-5 and V is TRBV7-6; 9 nucleotides match TRBD1. This CDR3 comprises 14 residues. The germline CDR1 and CDR2 sequences are SGHVS and FNYEAQ. CDR3 sequence reads: CASRQNRGQETQYF. The CDR3 bases are TGTGCCAGCAGGCAGAACAGGGGGCAAGAGACACAGTACTTC.

To note about this clonotype: This may stem from a read error, because a much larger clone lies one nucleotide away. The chain employs TRBV10-3 and TRBJ1-5; 7 bases fit TRBD1. CDR1 ENHRY and CDR2 SYGVKD come from the germline V gene. Unmatched junction bases numbered 12, after V lost 10 bases and J lost 6 bases. The CDR3 runs 14 residues. Written as DNA, the CDR3 is TGTGCCAGCTTCCGGGACAGCGAGATTCAGCCCCAGCATTTT. This gives the protein CASFRDSEIQPQHF.

This clonotype has ten or more counts. The chain employs TRBV19 and TRBJ1-3, with D maybe TRBD1 (5 bases). Germline V gene data show CDR1 as LNHDA and CDR2 as SQIVND (reference sequence). Trimming shortened V by 10 bases and J by 4 bases, and 14 bases separated the two germline ends. The CDR3 spans 13 residues. The CDR3 bases are TGTGCCACCGCGGGGCGAGTCGGAAACACCATATATTTT. This sequence encodes CATAGRVGNTIYF.

This clonotype was found many times. The chain employs TRBV15 and TRBJ1-1; D uncertain. Germline V CDR1 and CDR2: LNHNV, YYDKDF (reference sequence). Trimming left V 3 bases short and J 1 base short, with 18 bases between. The CDR3 spans 17 residues. The CDR3 is CATSRVYGTVRNTEAFF. CDR3 in DNA: TGTGCCACCAGCAGGGTTTACGGAACAGTTAGGAACACTGAAGCTTTCTTT.

This clonotype has a count of ten or more. J is TRBJ1-5 and V is TRBV12-3 or TRBV12-4, with 7 bases aligning to TRBD1. V shed 6 bases and J 4 bases; nucleotides not matched to a gene: 6. This CDR3 is 14 amino acids long. Written as DNA, the CDR3 is TGTGCCAGCAGGACGGGACAGACAAATCAGCCCCAGCATTTT. This gives the protein CASRTGQTNQPQHF.

This clonotype was recorded many times. The chain recombines TRBV27 with TRBJ1-1; D gene unclear. The CDR3 is 14 residues long. Trimming stripped 7 bases from V and 0 bases from J, with 12 bases between. The germline V gene encodes CDR1 MNHEY and CDR2 SMNVEV (reference sequence). CDR3 in amino acids: CASKERHMNTEAFF. The CDR3 coding sequence is TGTGCCAGCAAAGAAAGGCACATGAACACTGAAGCTTTCTTT.

This clonotype has ten or more counts. The gene calls are TRBV12-3 or TRBV12-4 and TRBJ1-2; the match to TRBD1 covers 8 bases. With V trimmed by 5 bases and J by 7 bases, 6 bases remained unmatched. CDR3 length: 13 residues. The CDR3 sequence: CASSPQGAGGYTF. CDR3 in DNA: TGTGCCAGCAGTCCGCAGGGGGCAGGTGGCTACACCTTC.

This clonotype was picked up a small number of times. A much larger clone is a single base away; this may be a read error. The rearrangement links TRBV12-3 or TRBV12-4 to TRBJ1-2, with D hard to call. The CDR3 covers 13 residues. The V gene lost 5 bases and the J gene lost 4 bases, with 11 bases spanning the gap. The CDR3 region is CASSTGILYGYTF. The CDR3 nucleotides read TGTGCCAGCAGTACCGGTATACTCTATGGCTACACCTTC.

The chain is built from TRBV4-2 and TRBJ2-4, with TRBD2 as a possible D gene (6 bases). V was trimmed by 3 bases and J by 3 bases, leaving 12 bases between them. The V gene's germline CDR1 is LGHNA and CDR2 YNFKEQ. The CDR3 consists of 15 residues. CDR3 residues: CASSQDQGGKNIQYF. The CDR3 nucleotides read TGTGCCAGCAGCCAGGACCAGGGAGGCAAAAACATTCAGTACTTC.

This clonotype appeared a few times. The rearrangement links TRBV4-2 to TRBJ1-3; D possibly corresponds to TRBD1 (5 bases). Germline lookup yields CDR1 LGHNA and CDR2 YNFKEQ. The V end was cut by 0 bases, the J end by 4 bases, with 16 bases between. The CDR3 length is 17 residues. For the CDR3, the DNA is TGTGCCAGCAGCCAAGATGCGCCCGGGGCTGGCGGAAACACCATATATTTT. It encodes CASSQDAPGAGGNTIYF.

The rearrangement links TRBV7-6 to TRBJ2-2; D remains ambiguous. This CDR3 is built from 17 residues. V was trimmed by 2 bases and J by 4 bases, leaving 17 bases between them. From germline, CDR1 is SGHVS and CDR2 FNYEAQ. The DNA for the CDR3 is TGTGCCAGCAGCTTACTTCAAGGACCTCAGAGCACCGGGGAGCTGTTTTTT. Its protein is CASSLLQGPQSTGELFF. The full variable domain, in which reference TRBV7-6 and TRBJ2-2 provide the parts outside the CDR3, is GAGVSQSPRYKVTKRGQDVALRCDPISGHVSLYWYRQALGQGPEFLTYFNYEAQQDKSGLPNDRFSAERPEGSISTLTIQRTEQRDSAMYRCASSLLQGPQSTGELFFGEGSRLTVL.

The chain combines TRBV7-8 with TRBJ2-5; the match to TRBD2 covers 8 bases. V trimming: 1 base; J trimming: 2 bases; junction bases outside the gene matches: 9. The length of the CDR3 is 17 residues. Germline CDR1 and CDR2: SGHVS and FQNEAQ. CDR3 amino acids: CASSLVESGSPQETQYF. Written as DNA, the CDR3 is TGTGCCAGCAGCTTAGTGGAAAGCGGGAGCCCTCAAGAGACCCAGTACTTC.

This clonotype was recorded at least ten times. The rearrangement links TRBV7-9 to TRBJ1-1; D is undetermined. Germline values: CDR1 SEHNR, CDR2 FQNEAQ (reference sequence). Between the trimmed V and J ends, which lost 6 bases and 3 bases, there was a span of 14 bases. The CDR3 is made up of 14 amino acids. CDR3 coding DNA: TGTGCCAGCAGTTCGGACGGAGATCACACTGAAGCTTTCTTT. Translated: CASSSDGDHTEAFF.

V gene TRBV12-3 or TRBV12-4 combines with J gene TRBJ2-5, with D possibly matching TRBD2 (8 bases). With 5 bases removed from V and 4 bases from J, the gap between germline ends came to 20 bases. This CDR3 has 16 residues. CDR3 DNA sequence: TGTGCCAGCAGTCGGGGGGGGCAGGGGGTCAGAGAGACCCAGTACTTC. Translated: CASSRGGQGVRETQYF.

This clonotype was counted at least ten times. A much larger clone sits a single nucleotide away, making a read error possible. The CDR3 does not close with the conserved phenylalanine or tryptophan, likely indicating a read error. V is TRBV6-1 and J is TRBJ1-1; 9 bases line up with TRBD1. Germline CDR1 reads MNHNS; CDR2 reads SASEGT. V was pared by 4 bases and J by 0 bases, with 6 bases of the junction left unmatched. This CDR3 contains 16 residues. Here the CDR3 reads CASSAWDRDMNTEAFS. The CDR3 DNA reads TGTGCCAGCAGTGCTTGGGACAGGGATATGAACACTGAAGCTTTCTCT.

This clonotype was seen repeatedly, ten times or more. This chain links TRBV7-9 with TRBJ1-1; 7 bases fit TRBD1. The germline V gene has CDR1 SEHNR and CDR2 FQNEAQ (reference sequence). The CDR3 is made up of 13 amino acids. V shed 2 bases and J 10 bases; nucleotides not matched to a gene: 7. The CDR3 loop reads CASSLRGRVLAFF. The CDR3 bases are TGTGCCAGCAGCTTAAGGGGGCGAGTATTAGCTTTCTTT.

This clonotype was found many times. The chain employs TRBV11-2 and TRBJ2-2, with unresolved D. CDR3 size: 14 residues. Trimming left V 5 bases short and J 4 bases short, with 11 bases between. Looked up from germline, CDR1 is SGHAT and CDR2 is FQNNGV. CDR3 bases: TGTGCCAGCAGCCAAGGACGGATCACCGGGGAGCTGTTTTTT. Its translation: CASSQGRITGELFF. Full variable domain (outside the CDR3, taken from reference TRBV11-2 and TRBJ2-2): EAGVAQSPRYKIIEKRQSVAFWCNPISGHATLYWYQQILGQGPKLLIQFQNNGVVDDSQLPKDRFSAERLKGVDSTLKIQPAKLEDSAVYLCASSQGRITGELFFGEGSRLTVL.

This clonotype came up a few times. No conserved phenylalanine or tryptophan ends this CDR3, so it is likely a read error. V and J are TRBV20-1 and TRBJ1-6, with a possible D match to TRBD1 (5 bases). The germline gives CDR1 DFQATT, CDR2 SNEGSKA (reference sequence). The V end lost 1 base, the J end lost 4 bases, and 17 bases lay between the germline ends. The CDR3 has 17 residues. Here the CDR3 DNA reads TGCAGTGCTAGAGGTACCCGCCGGGGCCCGTATAATTCACCCCTCCACCTT. Translated: CSARGTRRGPYNSPLHL.

This clonotype has at least ten counts. The rearrangement uses TRBV12-3 or TRBV12-4 and TRBJ2-7; 8 bases fit TRBD2. V shed 2 bases, J shed 1 base, and the junction held 7 bases outside the gene matches. This CDR3 contains 16 residues. Written as DNA, the CDR3 is TGTGCCAGCAGTTTACCAGCGGGAGTTGGTTCCTACGAGCAGTACTTC. Protein sequence: CASSLPAGVGSYEQYF.

The chain links TRBV28 to TRBJ1-1, with 8 nucleotides matching TRBD1. The V gene's germline CDR1 is MDHEN and CDR2 SYDVKM. The CDR3 is 16 amino acids. V lost 6 bases, J lost 6 bases, and 15 bases stayed unmatched. The CDR3 nucleotides are TGTGCCAGCAGGCGAATCGGACAGGGTTGGGACCCTGAAGCTTTCTTT. Translated, it gives CASRRIGQGWDPEAFF.

This clonotype was found many times. The CDR3 region is CASSSPGLQNYEQYF. Written as DNA, the CDR3 is TGTGCCAGCAGCTCACCGGGACTACAAAACTACGAGCAGTACTTC. The chain has TRBV11-2 and TRBJ2-7; 7 nucleotides align to TRBD2. The germline V gene encodes CDR1 SGHAT and CDR2 FQNNGV. V shed 4 bases, J shed 3 bases, and the junction held 9 bases outside the gene matches. CDR3 length equals 15 residues.

This clonotype appeared a few times. This chain links TRBV6-5 with TRBJ1-1, with D unclear. V lost 0 bases and J 1 base, leaving 9 bases between the germline ends. The length of the CDR3 is 15 residues. Germline assignment: CDR1 MNHEY and CDR2 SVGAGI. The CDR3 nucleotides read TGTGCCAGCAGTTACTCTCGGGTAGCGAACACTGAAGCTTTCTTT. This gives the protein CASSYSRVANTEAFF.

The CDR3 bases are TGTGCCAGCACTCCGGACAGGAGGAACACCGGGGAGCTGTTTTTT. This encodes CASTPDRRNTGELFF. This chain joins TRBV6-1 and TRBJ2-2, with TRBD1 matching over 7 bases. The germline CDR1 and CDR2 sequences are MNHNS and SASEGT. The CDR3 covers 15 residues. After removal of 7 bases from V and 1 base from J, the junction contained 6 bases not matched to a gene.